This T cell receptor (beta chain) was captured in a study of OX40 agonist ivuxolimab in advanced cancers. Across the study: Ivuxolimab, an antibody acting as an agonist of OX40 (CD134), was used to treat patients.

The method was immunoSEQ multiplex PCR; TCRdb's version includes in-frame clones alone and lacks a portion of them. Counted here are 60,000 to 70,000 clones, approximately 80% occurring once; the ten biggest clones make up roughly 5.8%. Comments on this clone: Its antigen remains unidentified.

The germline V gene encodes CDR1 SEHNR and CDR2 FQNEAQ (reference sequence). The CDR3 consists of 15 residues. V dropped 1 base and J dropped 12; count of bases not matched to a gene: 12. Study-wide findings and caveats: Among expanded peripheral T cells, antigen specificity went undetermined.

Sequencing was performed on CD4+ or CD8+ T cells sorted from blood, taken in a trial of the OX40 agonist ivuxolimab. The chain recombines TRBV7-9 with TRBJ2-1, with TRBD1 matching 7 bases. The TCR sequence derives from an adult with an advanced solid tumor such as melanoma, head and neck, liver or kidney cancer. The CDR3: CASSLGTGAVAPQFF. The CDR3 DNA reads as TGTGCCAGCAGCTTAGGGACAGGAGCGGTTGCCCCGCAGTTCTTC.